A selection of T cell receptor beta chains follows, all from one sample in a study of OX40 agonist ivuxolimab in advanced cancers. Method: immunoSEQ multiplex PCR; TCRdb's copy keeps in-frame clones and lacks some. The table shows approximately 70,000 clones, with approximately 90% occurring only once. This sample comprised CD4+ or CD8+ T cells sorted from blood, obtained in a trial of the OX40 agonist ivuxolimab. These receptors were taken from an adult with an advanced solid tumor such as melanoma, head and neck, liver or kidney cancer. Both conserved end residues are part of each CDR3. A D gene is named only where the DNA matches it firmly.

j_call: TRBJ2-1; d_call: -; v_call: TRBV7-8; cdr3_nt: TGTGCCAGCAGCCTTTCGAGTAGGAACAATGAGCAGTTCTTC; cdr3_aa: CASSLSSRNNEQFF
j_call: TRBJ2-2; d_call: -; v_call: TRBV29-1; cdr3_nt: TGCAGCGTTGAAGATCTTCGGACCGGGGAGCTGTTTTTT; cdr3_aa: CSVEDLRTGELFF
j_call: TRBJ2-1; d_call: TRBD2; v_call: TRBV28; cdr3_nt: TGTGCCAGTACGGGAGGCCCCTACAATGAGCAGTTCTTC; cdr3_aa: CASTGGPYNEQFF
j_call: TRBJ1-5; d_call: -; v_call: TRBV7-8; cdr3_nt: TGTGCCAGCAGCTTAGGAGGGTACGGCAATCAGCCCCAGCATTTT; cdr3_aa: CASSLGGYGNQPQHF
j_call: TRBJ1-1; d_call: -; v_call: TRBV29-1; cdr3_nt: TGCAGCGTTTCCGAGACAGGAGGGAGGGGCACTGAAGCTTTCTTT; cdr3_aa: CSVSETGGRGTEAFF
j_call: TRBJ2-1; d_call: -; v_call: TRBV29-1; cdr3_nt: TGCAGCGTTGAGGCTGTGGGCGATGAGCAGTTCTTC; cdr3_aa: CSVEAVGDEQFF
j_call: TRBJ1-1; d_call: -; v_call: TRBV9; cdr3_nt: TGTGCCAGCAGCGTAGCACAGAACACTGAAGCTTTCTTT; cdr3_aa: CASSVAQNTEAFF
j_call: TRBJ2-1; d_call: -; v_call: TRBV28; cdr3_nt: TGTGCCAGCAGGGCGAGGGAGCAGTTCTTC; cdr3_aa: CASRAREQFF
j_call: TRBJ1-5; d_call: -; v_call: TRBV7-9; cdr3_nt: TGTGCCAGCAGCTTAAGCAATCAGCCCCAGCATTTT; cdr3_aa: CASSLSNQPQHF
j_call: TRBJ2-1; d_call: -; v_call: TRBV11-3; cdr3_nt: TGTGCCAGCAGCTTAGACCCAGGAGAGCAGTTCTTC; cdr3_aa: CASSLDPGEQFF
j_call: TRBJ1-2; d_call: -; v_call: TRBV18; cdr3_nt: TGTGCCAGCTCACCGTCAGTCAACCCTAACTATGGCTACACCTTC; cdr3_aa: CASSPSVNPNYGYTF